This T cell receptor (beta chain) originates from a study of blood T cell repertoires in COVID-19. Study-wide background: The cDNA or gDNA used as material had been derived from T cells, B-cell-depleted T cells, or PBMCs.

Germline loops: CDR1 LGHNA, CDR2 YSLEER. With 5 bases clipped from V and 0 bases from J, the junction kept 4 bases outside the gene matches. The CDR3 runs 16 residues. Per the original methods: Amplification of reference gene primers provided the estimated nucleated cell counts. Libraries were prepared by immunoSEQ multiplex PCR; TCRdb keeps only in-frame clonotypes and omits some of them. V, J and clone size reflect that table, while D and trimming were determined from the DNA. The table shows 85,000 to 120,000 clones, with over 65% occurring only once. This chain links TRBV4-3 with TRBJ2-2; TRBD2 matches at 9 bases. The TCR originated in a human donor in a cohort sampled during active COVID-19. Sequences were obtained from peripheral blood. The CDR3 DNA reads TGCGCCAGCAGCGGCGGCGGGGGGGCGAACACCGGGGAGCTGTTTTTT. Its protein product is CASSGGGGANTGELFF.